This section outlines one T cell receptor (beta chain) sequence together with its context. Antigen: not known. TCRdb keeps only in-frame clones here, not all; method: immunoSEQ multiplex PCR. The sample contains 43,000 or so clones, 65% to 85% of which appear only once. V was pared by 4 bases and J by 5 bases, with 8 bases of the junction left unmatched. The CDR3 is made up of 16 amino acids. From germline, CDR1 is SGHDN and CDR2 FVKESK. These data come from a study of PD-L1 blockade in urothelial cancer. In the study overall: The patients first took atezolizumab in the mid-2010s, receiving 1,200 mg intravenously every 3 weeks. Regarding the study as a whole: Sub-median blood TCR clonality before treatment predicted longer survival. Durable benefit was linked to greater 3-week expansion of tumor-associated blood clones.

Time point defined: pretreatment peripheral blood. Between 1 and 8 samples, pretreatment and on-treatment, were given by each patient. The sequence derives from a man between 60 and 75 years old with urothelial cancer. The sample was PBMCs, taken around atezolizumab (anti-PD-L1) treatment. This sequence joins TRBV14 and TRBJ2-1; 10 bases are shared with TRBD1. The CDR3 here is CASSRTPGQGNNEQFF. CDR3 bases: TGTGCCAGCAGCCGTACCCCGGGACAGGGGAACAATGAGCAGTTCTTC.